This T cell receptor (beta chain) was sequenced for a study of blood T cell repertoires in COVID-19. Whole-study context: From the United States, Italy and Spain came samples of acute and convalescent COVID-19.

V gave up 5 bases and J gave up 0 bases, with 22 bases separating them. CDR1 SEHNR and CDR2 FQNEAQ come from the germline V gene (reference sequence). The CDR3 is 18 amino acids. In the original workflow: Amplification of reference gene primers was used by the study to estimate nucleated cell counts. Libraries were prepared by immunoSEQ multiplex PCR; TCRdb keeps only in-frame clonotypes and omits some of them. V and J calls and clone size follow that table, whereas D and trimming were derived from the DNA. The sample yields about 260,000 clones, 70% to 90% seen once. Grouping used clinical history reported by participants in a survey and questionnaire.

The specimen was PBMCs or T cells enriched from blood (not recorded which). The rearrangement joins TRBV7-9 to TRBJ1-1, with TRBD1 as a possible D gene (5 bases). The clonotype was recovered from a woman in her 30s with acute COVID-19. CDR3 bases: TGTGCCAGCAGCCGAAGCCCGGACATTTTCAGAATGAACACTGAAGCTTTCTTT. As protein: CASSRSPDIFRMNTEAFF.